This entry is about one T cell receptor beta chain. The antigen is not known. This specimen comes from a study of T cell responses to AZD1222 COVID-19 vaccine. Notes on the study in general: After two AZD1222 doses, spike-specific TCR breadth and depth rose versus day 0.

Assay: immunoSEQ multiplex PCR; the TCRdb copy retains only in-frame clones and omits some. Of about 180,000 clones in the sample, approximately 94% are singletons; the top ten hold around 1.6%. The CDR3 consists of 15 residues. Trimming took 3 bases from V and 9 from J, leaving 16 bases between them. CDR1 and CDR2 from the germline V gene are SGDLS and YYNGEE. This chain links TRBV9 with TRBJ1-6; D remains unclear. The receptor was derived from an adult who received the AZD1222 COVID-19 vaccine. The starting material was peripheral blood, obtained 28 days after the second AZD1222 dose. The CDR3 protein is CASSAVVGTASPLHF. CDR3 in DNA: TGTGCCAGCAGCGCCGTGGTGGGTACGGCTTCACCCCTCCACTTT.